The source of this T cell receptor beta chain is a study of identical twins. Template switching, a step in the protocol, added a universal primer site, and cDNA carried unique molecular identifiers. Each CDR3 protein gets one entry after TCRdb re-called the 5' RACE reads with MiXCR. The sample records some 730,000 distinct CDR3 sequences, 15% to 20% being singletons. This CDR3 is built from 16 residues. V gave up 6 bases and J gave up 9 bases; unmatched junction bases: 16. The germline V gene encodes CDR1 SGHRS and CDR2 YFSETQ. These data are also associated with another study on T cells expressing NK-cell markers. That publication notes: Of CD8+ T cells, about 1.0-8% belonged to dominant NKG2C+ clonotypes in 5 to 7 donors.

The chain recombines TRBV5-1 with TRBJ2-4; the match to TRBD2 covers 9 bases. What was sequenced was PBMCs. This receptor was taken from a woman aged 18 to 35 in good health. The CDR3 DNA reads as TGCGCCAGCAATTCGGCGGGAGGGCCACGATATGGCATTCAGTACTTC. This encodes CASNSAGGPRYGIQYF.